This TCR beta chain stems from a study of blood T cell repertoires in COVID-19. Overall study context: T cells, B-cell-depleted T cells, or PBMCs supplied cDNA or gDNA.

Trimming removed 1 base from V and 1 base from J, with 13 bases in between. Germline V gene sequence: CDR1 SEHNR, CDR2 FQNEAQ (reference sequence). This CDR3 has 16 amino acids. TCRdb's table, derived via immunoSEQ multiplex PCR, lists solely in-frame clones and lacks some. Among about 380,000 clones listed, 85% were seen once. The source of this sequence is a woman younger than 35 with acute or convalescent COVID-19. The sequenced sample consisted of peripheral blood. V gene TRBV7-9 combines with J gene TRBJ1-1; D perhaps matches TRBD1 (6 bases). The CDR3 is CASSLGQEIPNTEAFF. Written as DNA, the CDR3 is TGTGCCAGCAGCTTAGGACAGGAGATTCCGAACACTGAAGCTTTCTTT.